This is a list of T cell receptor beta chains from one sample in a study of cytotoxic CD8 clonotypes in ibrutinib-treated CLL. Repertoires were generated with immunoSEQ multiplex PCR, while TCRdb's copy carries only in-frame clones and drops some. The sample lists about 120,000 clones, 50% to 65% occurring once. The sequencing used PBMCs, collected after 24 months of ibrutinib treatment. The receptors come from a human donor with chronic lymphocytic leukemia. The CDR3 runs from the conserved cysteine through the conserved F or W. D genes are given only for firm matches. Expanded clones are given a class, and other clones once, few, many or no size at all.

TRBJ1-1 14 TRBV7-5 NA NA TGTGCCAGAAGCTATTCACTGATGAACACTGAAGCTTTCTTT CARSYSLMNTEAFF
TRBJ2-1 14 TRBV6-6 once TRBD2 TGTGCCAGCACCCTGACTAGCGGGCACAATGAGCAGTTCTTC CASTLTSGHNEQFF
TRBJ2-3 12 TRBV7-9 NA NA TGTGCCGGGGGGGCTTCGCCAGATACGCAGTATTTT CAGGASPDTQYF
TRBJ2-7 13 TRBV6-6 few NA TGTGCCAGCGTAGACAGCCTCTCCTACGAGCAGTACTTC CASVDSLSYEQYF
TRBJ2-3 15 TRBV6-5 NA NA TGTGCCAGCAGTATAAATAGCTGGACTACAGATACGCAGTATTTT CASSINSWTTDTQYF
TRBJ2-7 16 TRBV5-4 NA TRBD2 TGTGCCAGCAGCCCCGCGACTAGCGGGCTCTCCTACGAGCAGTACTTC CASSPATSGLSYEQYF
TRBJ1-6 14 TRBV5-1 NA NA TGCGCCAGCAGCAGGGAAGGGGACAATTCACCCCTCCACTTT CASSREGDNSPLHF
TRBJ2-7 13 TRBV7-6 once NA TGTGCCAGCGCAAACCGAGGGGGATACGAGCAGTACTTC CASANRGGYEQYF
TRBJ2-5 13 TRBV9 NA NA TGTGCCAGCAGCCTCTATTCGGCAGAGACCCAGTACTTC CASSLYSAETQYF
TRBJ1-4 13 TRBV30 NA NA TGTGCCTGGAGTGCTAGGGTCAGGGAAAAACTGTTTTTT CAWSARVREKLFF
TRBJ1-5 15 TRBV7-8 NA TRBD1 TGTGCCAGCAGCCTCGACAGGGGGGCCAATCAGCCCCAGCATTTT CASSLDRGANQPQHF
TRBJ2-2 15 TRBV6-6 NA NA TGTGCCAGCAGTTGGCGGGACCTTGCTACCGGGGAGCTGTTTTTT CASSWRDLATGELFF
TRBJ1-2 14 TRBV6-5 NA TRBD1 TGTGCCAGCAGTAAGGACAGGGTGAACTATGGCTACACCTTC CASSKDRVNYGYTF
TRBJ2-6 13 TRBV14 NA NA TGTGCCAGCAGCCAAGGTGGGGCCAACGTCCTGACTTTC CASSQGGANVLTF
TRBJ2-7 13 TRBV11-3 NA NA TGTGCCAGCGGGGAAACGGACTCTAGCGAGCAGTACTTC CASGETDSSEQYF
TRBJ2-3 14 TRBV7-3 NA TRBD2 TGTGCCAGCAGCTCCGGACTAGCGGTAGATACGCAGTATTTT CASSSGLAVDTQYF
TRBJ2-1 14 TRBV30 NA NA TGTGCCTGGAGGAACACTCGGGGGTTCGATGAGCAGTTCTTC CAWRNTRGFDEQFF
TRBJ2-1 13 TRBV6-1 NA TRBD1 TGTGCCACCGGGACAGGCTTTGTGGATGAGCAGTTCTTC CATGTGFVDEQFF
TRBJ2-3 15 TRBV5-1 NA TRBD2 TGCGCCAGCAGCTTTAGCGGGTCAAACACAGATACGCAGTATTTT CASSFSGSNTDTQYF
TRBJ1-6 13 TRBV4-3 NA NA TGCGCCAGCAGCCAAGATTCCGGTTCACCCCTCCACTTT CASSQDSGSPLHF
TRBJ2-1 14 TRBV5-4 few NA TGTGCCAGCAGCTTGGTGCCGCGCACTACTGAGCAGTTCTTC CASSLVPRTTEQFF
TRBJ2-7 13 TRBV6-5 NA NA TGTGCCAGCACCCCGTGGGAGTCGGGAGAGCAGTACTTC CASTPWESGEQYF
TRBJ2-7 14 TRBV9 few NA TGTGCCAGCAGCACCCCGGACCATCCGGGGGAGCAGTACTTC CASSTPDHPGEQYF
TRBJ2-7 13 TRBV7-3 once NA TGTGCCAGCAGCCCACCGGGGTCCTACGAGCAGTACTTC CASSPPGSYEQYF
TRBJ1-2 13 TRBV9 NA NA TGTGCCAGCGGTTCTTCCCTGACAGCCGGCTACACCTTC CASGSSLTAGYTF
TRBJ1-5 15 TRBV6-5 NA TRBD1 TGTGCCAGCAGTAGAATGACAGGGACAAATCAGCCCCAGCATTTT CASSRMTGTNQPQHF
TRBJ1-3 15 TRBV18 once NA TGTGCCAGCTCACCACCGACCATGGGGGGAAACACCATATATTTT CASSPPTMGGNTIYF
TRBJ1-1 15 TRBV15 few TRBD1 TGTGCCACCAGCAGGGGACAGGGAGGTGTAACTGAAGCTTTCTTT CATSRGQGGVTEAFF
TRBJ2-5 14 TRBV9 NA TRBD2 TGTGCCAGCGGACAGCGGGGGGGCCAAGAGACCCAGTACTTC CASGQRGGQETQYF
TRBJ2-7 13 TRBV6-5 NA NA TGTGCCAGCAGTTACGAGTCAGATTACGAGCAGTACTTC CASSYESDYEQYF
TRBJ2-1 13 TRBV2 NA NA TGTGCCAGCAGCGTACAACTCCGACCTGAGCAGTTCTTC CASSVQLRPEQFF
TRBJ1-4 17 TRBV4-1 NA TRBD1 TGCGCCAGCAGCGCCCAGGGGGGGGGATCAACTAATGAAAAACTGTTTTTT CASSAQGGGSTNEKLFF
TRBJ1-3 17 TRBV5-8 NA NA TGTGCCAGCAGCCCCCGTGGCGCGGGTCGCTCTGGAAACACCATATATTTT CASSPRGAGRSGNTIYF
TRBJ2-3 13 TRBV29-1 NA NA TGCAGCCTACAGGGCCAGGGCACAGATACGCAGTATTTT CSLQGQGTDTQYF
TRBJ2-5 15 TRBV7-9 NA NA TGTGCCAGCAACCCAGGGCAGGGAGTCGTAGAGACCCAGTACTTC CASNPGQGVVETQYF
TRBJ2-3 17 TRBV9 once NA TGTGCCAGCAGCCCCACGGGCCGGGCCCTAAGCACAGATACGCAGTATTTT CASSPTGRALSTDTQYF
TRBJ2-1 19 TRBV4-3 once TRBD2 TGCGCCAGCAGCCAAGAATCAAAAGCGGGGGTGAGCTCCTACAATGAGCAGTTCTTC CASSQESKAGVSSYNEQFF
TRBJ1-3 15 TRBV9 NA NA TGTGCCAGCAGCGTCGGGAAGGGGTCTGGAAACACCATATATTTT CASSVGKGSGNTIYF
TRBJ2-7 13 TRBV25-1 few NA TGTGCCAGCAGTGGCCACAGGTGGGGCGAGCAGTACTTC CASSGHRWGEQYF
TRBJ1-4 14 TRBV7-8 NA NA TGTGCCAGCAGCTTCCGGGCTATAGGGGAAAAACTGTTTTTT CASSFRAIGEKLFF
TRBJ2-3 17 TRBV5-1 NA TRBD2 TGCGCCAGCAGCTCGGGACTAGCGGGGACGAGCACAGATACGCAGTATTTT CASSSGLAGTSTDTQYF
TRBJ1-2 14 TRBV6-5 NA NA TGTGCCAGCAGTCCCTCCGGGGGGGGCAGTGGCTACACCTTC CASSPSGGGSGYTF
TRBJ2-7 13 TRBV7-9 NA NA TGTGCCAGCAGCTTGAGGACTACCTACGAGCAGTACTTC CASSLRTTYEQYF
TRBJ1-1 13 TRBV30 NA NA TGTGCCTGGGACTTACGAGTGAACACTGAAGCTTTCTTT CAWDLRVNTEAFF
TRBJ1-2 15 TRBV6-1 NA NA TGTGCCAGCAGTGAAGCGCTTGGGGGAATCTATGGCTACACCTTC CASSEALGGIYGYTF
TRBJ2-1 13 TRBV30 NA NA TGTGCCTGGTTGGGGGGGCCCCAGGAGGAGCAGTTCTTC CAWLGGPQEEQFF
TRBJ1-5 16 TRBV19 NA TRBD1 TGTGCCAGTAGTAATCGACAGGGGGTCCTGGGACAGCCCCAGCATTTT CASSNRQGVLGQPQHF
TRBJ2-5 15 TRBV19 few TRBD1 TGTGCCAGTAGTATAGGAGGACAGGAAAAAGAGACCCAGTACTTC CASSIGGQEKETQYF
TRBJ1-4 15 TRBV25-1 NA TRBD1 TGTGCCAGTCAAGTGAGAACAGGGGCGGGGGAAAAACTGTTTTTT CASQVRTGAGEKLFF
TRBJ1-2 16 TRBV6-5 NA NA TGTGCCAGCAGTTACTCGAGGGACGGATCTAACTATGGCTACACCTTC CASSYSRDGSNYGYTF
TRBJ1-5 12 TRBV2 NA NA TGTGCCAGCAGTCCCGGTGTAGGGCCCCAGCATTTT CASSPGVGPQHF
TRBJ2-5 14 TRBV7-3 NA NA TGTGCCAGCAGCTTAAATGGGGCAGAAGAGACCCAGTACTTC CASSLNGAEETQYF
TRBJ2-7 11 TRBV7-2 NA NA TGTGCCAGCAGCTTTTACTACGAGCAGTACTTC CASSFYYEQYF
TRBJ2-7 15 TRBV7-2 NA NA TGTGCCAGCAGCTTAGTAGAAAACGGGCTGGGGGAGCAGTACTTC CASSLVENGLGEQYF
TRBJ2-1 14 TRBV7-3 NA TRBD1 TGTGCCAGCAGTCGACAGGGAGCCTACAATGAGCAGTTCTTC CASSRQGAYNEQFF